Listed here is a single T cell receptor beta chain. Measured with immunoSEQ multiplex PCR; TCRdb has only the in-frame clones, and not every one. Of approximately 420,000 clones listed, 75% to 90% are singletons. The CDR3 length is 13 residues. Germline CDR1 is SGHNT and CDR2 is YENEEA. V was pared by 5 bases and J by 3 bases, with 10 bases between. The source of the sample is a study of Ad26.COV2.S vaccination and SARS-CoV-2 variants. Treatment: 19 received Ad26.COV2.S at low or high dose, single or two shots; roughly 5 received placebo; per-sample allocation not given. At day 63 after the first vaccine or placebo injection, samples were drawn.

The receptor was derived from a person between 18 and 65 years old who received the Ad26.COV2.S COVID-19 vaccine or a placebo. Sequencing was performed on peripheral blood, taken in a trial of Ad26.COV2.S vaccine versus placebo. The gene calls are TRBV11-3 and TRBJ2-5; D unclear. The chain's CDR3 is CASSLRSEETQYF. CDR3 in DNA: TGTGCCAGCAGCCTCAGATCGGAAGAGACCCAGTACTTC.